The rows below give T cell receptor beta chains drawn from one sample of a study of graft-versus-host responses after intestinal transplantation. Only in-frame clones appear in the TCRdb table, and some are missing; sequencing was by immunoSEQ multiplex PCR. This sample has about 130,000 clones, with about nine tenths found just once. Their antigen targets remain unknown. The sample was unstimulated CD4+ T cells sorted from spleen or lymph node cells, taken before intestinal transplant. The origin of the receptors is a human donor who received an intestinal transplant. The conserved cysteine and the conserved F or W are not part of the CDR3 here. Clone size appears in some rows only: once, few, many, or a class for an expanded clone.

few | TRBV6-1 | ASSRGSLETQY
. | TRBV7-6 | ASSLAGKSYEQY
. | TRBV5-5 | ASRYPGQGGLGYGYT
. | TRBV5-1 | ASSLGTSGPLAKNIQY
. | TRBV30 | AWVSSGAYNEQF
few | TRBV11-2 | ASSLERGTSGRYEQY
. | TRBV15 | ATSRARQENTEAF
. | TRBV28 | ASNTDRPETQY
. | TRBV11-2 | ASSLRLVPNEQF
. | TRBV19 | ASSIYPGTGVYNEQF
. | TRBV6-6 | ASSSGRDDEQF
few | TRBV6-1 | ASSESSDTQY
. | TRBV7-9 | ASSLGGWAISYNEQF
. | TRBV7-6 | ASSPRTQTDYEQY
. | TRBV28 | ASSGQKGKTTDTQY
. | TRBV15 | ATSRELGIKGYNEQF
once | TRBV5-6 | ASSLFPNEQF
. | TRBV4-1 | ASSQFRGGEKLF
. | TRBV6-5 | ASSYSTSGTYEQY
. | TRBV7-3 | ASSLNQNTQY
. | TRBV30 | AWSRDRVYNEQF
. | TRBV11-2 | ASSSSRYEQY
. | TRBV19 | ASSPWGLAGAYNEQF
. | TRBV4-3 | ASSLDYNEQF
. | TRBV2 | ASSVEEIGNSPLH
few | TRBV7-2 | ASSLFGGQPQH
. | TRBV27 | ASCRTGGDYGYT
. | TRBV19 | ASRQQAGQETQY
. | TRBV30 | ARKTTGGWGTDTQY
. | TRBV28 | ASRRSRVSYNEQF
. | TRBV10-3 | AISEPGTGGNNEQF